This T cell receptor (beta chain) was retrieved from a study of siplizumab effects on memory and regulatory T cells (dated by TCRdb to the late 2010s). In terms of the full investigation: The study looked at the effect of siplizumab, an anti-CD2 antibody, on alloreactive T-cell subsets in allogeneic mixed lymphocyte reactions made from human PBMCs. General study outcomes and caveats: A naive or memory phenotype could not be assigned to roughly 80-95% of proliferating CD4+ or CD8+ clones. Among mappable alloreactive CD4+ clones, the Treg-derived fraction averaged about 75% with siplizumab versus 25% to 30% in control reactions. Because sequences below about 10^-5 frequency were poorly captured, only a minor fraction of alloreactive clones could be mapped to unstimulated subsets. Siplizumab significantly lowered the cumulative frequency of alloreactive sequences that could be traced to unstimulated CD4+ memory T cells. Compared with memory T cells, unstimulated naive T cells appeared more diverse, and naive cells seemed to make a substantial contribution to the alloresponse. The suppressive function of proliferating Tregs from siplizumab cultures was not functionally confirmed.

This clone has a handful of counts. Its antigen has not been determined. It has no much larger one-base neighbor in the sample; base qualities were not kept. Libraries came from the immunoSEQ multiplex PCR assay. Each sample had roughly 90,000 TCR templates assayed by the deep sequencing platform. Genomic DNA extracted from sorted T cells was the material used for TCRbeta CDR3 sequencing. The original methods were these. The R programming language was used for clonal analysis of the TCRbeta CDR3 data. Alloreactive CD4+ and CD8+ clones were identified by comparing unstimulated samples to CFSE-low samples taken after the reaction. Alloreactive CD4+ clones were assigned to regulatory or non-regulatory origin by matching sequences to sorted unstimulated Treg and non-Treg repertoires. In TCRdb, the immuneACCESS table is reduced to in-frame sequences with V and J assigned. These tables do not hold every clone; where another copy was compared, an unresolved V gene accounts for under half, and the others remain unexplained. V, J and clone size are taken as reported in that table, and D and trimming were inferred from the DNA itself. Within this sample are about 94,000 clones, with around 94% of them counted one time only. Over 0.25% of the sample is in the top ten clones.

Sorted unstimulated T cells and proliferating T cells recovered from mixed lymphocyte reactions underwent TCRbeta CDR3 sequencing. Fresh whole blood from approximately ten HLA-typed healthy donors was used to isolate PBMCs. To map where alloreactive clones came from, CD4+ non-regulatory T cells in the unstimulated state were FACS-sorted. The receptor's source is a human donor in good health. The sequenced sample consisted of non-Treg CD4+ T cells sorted from blood. Taken with the paper, the label for cell subset or site translates to: FACS-sorted unstimulated CD4+ non-regulatory T cells.

At the DNA level, the sequence is TGTGCCAGCAGTCCTTCGGGGGAAGCAGATACGCAGTATTTT. It translates as CASSPSGEADTQYF. The chain was built from TRBV28 and TRBJ2-3; TRBD2 is a weak D gene call, 6 bases matching. The germline ends are 13 bases apart after V is trimmed by 5 bases and J by 4 bases. The germline V gene encodes CDR1 MDHEN and CDR2 SYDVKM. From the cysteine up to the phenylalanine, the CDR3 has a length of 14 residues. Only the CDR3 portion is preserved as DNA: 42 bases, with reading frame beginning at the first base.